The entry that follows covers one T cell receptor (beta chain) sequence. Its specific antigen is unknown. No quality values exist for individual bases; no much larger clone is one base distant. The data derive from a study of T cell changes during pregnancy in multiple sclerosis (dated by TCRdb to the late 2010s). The study in broad terms: In women with multiple sclerosis, the researchers looked at how the T cell repertoire shifted as pregnancy progressed.

From V the trimming removes 10 bases and from J it removes 3 bases, while the gene matches leave 10 bases of the junction unaccounted for. From the cysteine up to the phenylalanine, the CDR3 has a length of 14 residues. The read is trimmed to its CDR3 DNA, 42 bases read in frame from base 1. The CDR1 and CDR2 encoded by the germline V gene (reference sequence) are LNHDA and SQIVND. Library prep was done by the immunoSEQ multiplex PCR assay. TCRdb re-hosts the immuneACCESS table, in-frame sequences only. Its copies lack some clones; in the studies checked, an unresolved V gene accounts for under half of them, and the cause for the rest is not known. Present in this sample are tens of thousands of clones, 85% to 95% of which were seen just once. Of the sample, roughly 2.8% falls within the top ten clones.

Specimen: peripheral blood, collected in the third trimester of pregnancy. The V and J genes are TRBV19 and TRBJ2-7, and 9 junctional nucleotides match TRBD1. This receptor was taken from a female donor in good health, enrolled as a control in a pregnancy study. The CDR3 protein sequence reads: CATQPGTGSYEQYF. The DNA sequence is as follows: TGTGCCACCCAACCCGGGACAGGGAGCTACGAGCAGTACTTC.